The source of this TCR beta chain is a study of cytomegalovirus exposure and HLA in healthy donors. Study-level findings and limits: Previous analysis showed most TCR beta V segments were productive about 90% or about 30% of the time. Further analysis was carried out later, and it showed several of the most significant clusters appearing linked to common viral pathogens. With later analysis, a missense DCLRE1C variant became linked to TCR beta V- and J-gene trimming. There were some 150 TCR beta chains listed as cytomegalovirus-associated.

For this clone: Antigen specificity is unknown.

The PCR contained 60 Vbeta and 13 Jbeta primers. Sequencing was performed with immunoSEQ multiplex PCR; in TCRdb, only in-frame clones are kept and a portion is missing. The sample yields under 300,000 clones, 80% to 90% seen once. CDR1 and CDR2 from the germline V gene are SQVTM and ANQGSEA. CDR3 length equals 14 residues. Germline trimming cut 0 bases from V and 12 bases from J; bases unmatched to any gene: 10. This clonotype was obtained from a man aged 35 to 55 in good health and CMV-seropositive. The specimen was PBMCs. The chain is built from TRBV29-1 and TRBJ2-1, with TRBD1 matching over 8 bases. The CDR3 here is CSVEDVGTGGRQFF. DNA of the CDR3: TGCAGCGTTGAAGACGTTGGAACAGGGGGGAGGCAGTTCTTC.